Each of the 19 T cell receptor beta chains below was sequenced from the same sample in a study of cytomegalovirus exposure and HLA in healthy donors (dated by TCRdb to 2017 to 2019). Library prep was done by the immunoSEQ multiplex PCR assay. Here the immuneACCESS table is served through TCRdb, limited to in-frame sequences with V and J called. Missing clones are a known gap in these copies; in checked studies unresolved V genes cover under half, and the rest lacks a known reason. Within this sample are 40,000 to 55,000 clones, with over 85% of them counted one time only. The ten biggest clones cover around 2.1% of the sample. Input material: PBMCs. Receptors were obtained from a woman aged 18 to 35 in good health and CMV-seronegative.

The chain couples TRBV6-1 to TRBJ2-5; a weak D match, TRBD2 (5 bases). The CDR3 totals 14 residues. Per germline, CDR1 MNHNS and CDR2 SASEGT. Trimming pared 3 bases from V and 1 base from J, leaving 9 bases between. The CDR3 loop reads CASSEGGSQETQYF. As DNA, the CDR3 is TGTGCCAGCAGTGAGGGTGGGAGCCAAGAGACCCAGTACTTC.

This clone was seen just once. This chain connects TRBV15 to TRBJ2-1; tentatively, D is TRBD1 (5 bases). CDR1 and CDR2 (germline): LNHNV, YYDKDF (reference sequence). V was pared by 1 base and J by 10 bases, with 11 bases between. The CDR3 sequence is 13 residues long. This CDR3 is CATSRAGPGEQFF. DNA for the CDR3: TGTGCCACCAGCAGAGCCGGGCCAGGGGAGCAGTTCTTC.

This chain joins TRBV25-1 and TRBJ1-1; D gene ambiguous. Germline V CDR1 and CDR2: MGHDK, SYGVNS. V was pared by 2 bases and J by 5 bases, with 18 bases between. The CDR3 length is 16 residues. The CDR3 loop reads CASSEPGEGGGTEAFF. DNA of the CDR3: TGTGCCAGCAGTGAACCGGGAGAAGGCGGAGGGACTGAAGCTTTCTTT.

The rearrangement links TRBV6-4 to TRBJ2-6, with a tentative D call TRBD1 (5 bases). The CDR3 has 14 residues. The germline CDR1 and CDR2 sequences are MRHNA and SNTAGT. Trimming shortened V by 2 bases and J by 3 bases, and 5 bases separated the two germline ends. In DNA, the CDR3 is TGTGCCAGCAGTGACAGGGGTGGGGCCAACGTCCTGACTTTC. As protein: CASSDRGGANVLTF.

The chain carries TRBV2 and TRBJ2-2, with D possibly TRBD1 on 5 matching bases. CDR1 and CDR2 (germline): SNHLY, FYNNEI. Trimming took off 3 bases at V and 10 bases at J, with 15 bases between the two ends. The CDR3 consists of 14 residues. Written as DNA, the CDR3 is TGTGCCAGCAGTGAGCGGCAGGGCGGCGAGGAGCTGTTTTTT. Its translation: CASSERQGGEELFF. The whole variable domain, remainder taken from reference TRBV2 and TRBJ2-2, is EPEVTQTPSHQVTQMGQEVILRCVPISNHLYFYWYRQILGQKVEFLVSFYNNEISEKSEIFDDQFSVERPDGSNFTLKIRSTKLEDSAMYFCASSERQGGEELFFGEGSRLTVL.

This chain's CDR3 is CASSSRGNQPQHF. The CDR3 DNA sequence: TGTGCCAGCAGTTCCAGGGGCAATCAGCCCCAGCATTTT. V is TRBV28 and J is TRBJ1-5; D is perhaps TRBD1 (5 bases). The CDR3 runs 13 residues. CDR1 and CDR2 from the germline V gene are MDHEN and SYDVKM. The V gene lost 4 bases and the J gene lost 2 bases, with 6 bases spanning the gap.

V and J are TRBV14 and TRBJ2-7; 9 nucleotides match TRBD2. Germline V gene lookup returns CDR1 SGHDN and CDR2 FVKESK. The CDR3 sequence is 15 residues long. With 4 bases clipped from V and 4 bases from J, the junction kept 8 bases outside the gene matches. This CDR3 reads CASSPGIAGEYEQYF. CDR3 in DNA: TGTGCCAGCAGCCCCGGGATAGCGGGAGAGTACGAGCAGTACTTC.

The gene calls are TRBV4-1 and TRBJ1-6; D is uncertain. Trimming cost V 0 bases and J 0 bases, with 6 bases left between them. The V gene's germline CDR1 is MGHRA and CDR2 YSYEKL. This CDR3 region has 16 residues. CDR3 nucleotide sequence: TGCGCCAGCAGCCAAGACTGGAGCTCCTATAATTCACCCCTCCACTTT. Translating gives CASSQDWSSYNSPLHF.

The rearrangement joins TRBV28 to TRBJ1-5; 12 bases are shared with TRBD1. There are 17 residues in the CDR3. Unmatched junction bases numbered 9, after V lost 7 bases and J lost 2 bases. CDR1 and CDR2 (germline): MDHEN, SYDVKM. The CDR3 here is CASIPGTGGGGNQPQHF. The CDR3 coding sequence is TGTGCCAGCATCCCCGGGACAGGGGGCGGGGGCAATCAGCCCCAGCATTTT.

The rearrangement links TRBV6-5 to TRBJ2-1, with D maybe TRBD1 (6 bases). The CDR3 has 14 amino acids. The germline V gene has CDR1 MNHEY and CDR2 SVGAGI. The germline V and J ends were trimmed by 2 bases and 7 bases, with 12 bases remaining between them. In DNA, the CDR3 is TGTGCCAGCAGTTACGTGGGGGCAAGGAATGAGCAGTTCTTC. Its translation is CASSYVGARNEQFF.

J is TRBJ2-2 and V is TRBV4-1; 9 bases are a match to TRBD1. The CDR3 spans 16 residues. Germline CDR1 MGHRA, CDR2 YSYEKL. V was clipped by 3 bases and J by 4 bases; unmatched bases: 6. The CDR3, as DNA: TGCGCCAGCAGCCAGGGGACAGGGATGGCCACCGGGGAGCTGTTTTTT. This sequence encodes CASSQGTGMATGELFF.

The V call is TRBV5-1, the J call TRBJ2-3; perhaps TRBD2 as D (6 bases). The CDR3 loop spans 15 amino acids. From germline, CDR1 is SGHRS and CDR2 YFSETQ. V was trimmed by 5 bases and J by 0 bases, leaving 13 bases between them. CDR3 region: CASRSLGTSTDTQYF. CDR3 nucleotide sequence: TGCGCCAGCAGATCGTTGGGGACTAGCACAGATACGCAGTATTTT.

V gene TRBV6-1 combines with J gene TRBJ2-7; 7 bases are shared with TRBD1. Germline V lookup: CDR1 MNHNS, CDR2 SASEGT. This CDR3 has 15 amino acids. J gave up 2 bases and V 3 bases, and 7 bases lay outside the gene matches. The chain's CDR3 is CASSDPGQRPYEQYF. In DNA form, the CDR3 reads TGTGCCAGCAGTGACCCGGGACAGAGACCCTACGAGCAGTACTTC.

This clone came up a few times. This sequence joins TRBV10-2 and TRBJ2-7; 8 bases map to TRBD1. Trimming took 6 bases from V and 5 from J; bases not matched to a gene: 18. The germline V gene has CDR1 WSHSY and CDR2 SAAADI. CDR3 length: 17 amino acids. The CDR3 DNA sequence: TGCGCCAGCAGCGGACAGGGAGGTGCTAGGTTCGGGGACGAGCAGTACTTC. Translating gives CASSGQGGARFGDEQYF.

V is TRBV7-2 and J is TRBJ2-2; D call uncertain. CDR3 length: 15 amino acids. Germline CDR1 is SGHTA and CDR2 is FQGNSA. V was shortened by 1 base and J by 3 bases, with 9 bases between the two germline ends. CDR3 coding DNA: TGTGCCAGCAGCTTAGTATTGAGAGACACCGGGGAGCTGTTTTTT. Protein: CASSLVLRDTGELFF.

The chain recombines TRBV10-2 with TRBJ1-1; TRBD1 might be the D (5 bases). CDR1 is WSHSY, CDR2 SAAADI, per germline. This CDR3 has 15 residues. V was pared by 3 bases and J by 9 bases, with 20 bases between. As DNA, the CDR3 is TGCGCCAGCAGTGAAGTAAGTGCGGGAGAGGGGAAAGCTTTCTTT. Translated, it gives CASSEVSAGEGKAFF.

The CDR3 loop reads CASSLVNQGRTDYGYTF. Here the CDR3 DNA reads TGTGCCAGCAGTTTAGTGAATCAGGGAAGAACCGACTATGGCTACACCTTC. The J gene is TRBJ1-2, the V gene TRBV28; TRBD1 might be the D (5 bases). The germline V gene encodes CDR1 MDHEN and CDR2 SYDVKM. The CDR3 has 17 amino acids. Trimming removed 2 bases from V and 3 bases from J, with 19 bases in between.

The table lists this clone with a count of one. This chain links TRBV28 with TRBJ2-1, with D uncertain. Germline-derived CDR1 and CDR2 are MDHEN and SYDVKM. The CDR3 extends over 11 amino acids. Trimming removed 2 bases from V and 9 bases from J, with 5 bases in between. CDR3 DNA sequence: TGTGCCAGCAGTTTAGGTAGTGAGCAGTTCTTC. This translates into CASSLGSEQFF.

CDR3 region: CASIIRTGQGNTIYF. The CDR3, as DNA: TGTGCCAGCATTATAAGGACCGGACAAGGAAACACCATATATTTT. The rearrangement joins TRBV2 to TRBJ1-3; D is perhaps TRBD1 (5 bases). The CDR3 totals 15 residues. Trimming took 7 bases from V and 4 from J, leaving 17 bases between them. Germline V lookup: CDR1 SNHLY, CDR2 FYNNEI.